Below, 28 T cell receptor beta chains from the same sample are listed, as sequenced in a study of cytomegalovirus exposure and HLA in healthy donors. Both 60 Vbeta primers and 13 Jbeta primers went into the PCR. Method: immunoSEQ multiplex PCR; TCRdb's copy keeps in-frame clones and lacks some. In the table there are over 150,000 clones, roughly 80% of which are singletons. The sequenced sample consisted of PBMCs. Receptors were obtained from a man aged 30 to 39 in good health and CMV-seropositive.

The genes are TRBV4-1 and TRBJ2-1, with TRBD2 matching over 12 bases. This CDR3 region has 16 residues. Unmatched junction bases numbered 10, after V lost 0 bases and J lost 13 bases. Germline V gives CDR1 MGHRA, CDR2 YSYEKL. CDR3 sequence: CASSQEGTSGGRAQFF. CDR3 coding DNA: TGCGCCAGCAGCCAAGAAGGTACTAGCGGGGGGAGAGCACAGTTCTTC.

The rearrangement joins TRBV28 to TRBJ2-6, with D uncertain. This CDR3 spans 15 amino acids. CDR1 is MDHEN and CDR2 is SYDVKM in the germline V gene. V was pared by 3 bases and J by 2 bases, with 8 bases between. The CDR3 loop is CASSFAAAGANVLTF. The CDR3 DNA reads as TGTGCCAGCAGTTTTGCGGCCGCTGGGGCCAACGTCCTGACTTTC.

This clone showed up just a few times. This chain connects TRBV7-9 to TRBJ1-1; a possible D gene is TRBD1 (6 bases). CDR1 is SEHNR, CDR2 FQNEAQ, per germline (reference sequence). There are 13 residues in the CDR3. V was shortened by 5 bases and J by 3 bases, with 10 bases between the two germline ends. For the CDR3, the DNA is TGTGCCAGCAGCCAAGGGGGGGACACTGAAGCTTTCTTT. It specifies CASSQGGDTEAFF.

The J gene is TRBJ2-3, the V gene TRBV28; 7 nucleotides line up with TRBD2. Germline trimming cut 5 bases from V and 0 bases from J; bases unmatched to any gene: 2. This CDR3 is 14 amino acids long. CDR1 is MDHEN and CDR2 is SYDVKM in the germline V gene. CDR3 protein: CASSRDYSTDTQYF. The CDR3 DNA follows: TGTGCCAGCAGTCGGGACTACAGCACAGATACGCAGTATTTT.

The CDR3 loop is CASRQAGDTQYF. In DNA, the CDR3 is TGTGCCAGTAGGCAGGCCGGAGATACGCAGTATTTT. V usage is TRBV19 and J usage is TRBJ2-3; D ambiguous. CDR3 length: 12 residues. Germline CDR1 is LNHDA and CDR2 is SQIVND (reference sequence). V shed 6 bases and J shed 5 bases, with 9 bases lying between them.

CDR3 DNA sequence: TGTGCCAGCAGTTTAACAGGGACAGGGTCACCCCTCCACTTT. Translating gives CASSLTGTGSPLHF. The J gene is TRBJ1-6, the V gene TRBV27; 9 nucleotides agree with TRBD1. V was pared by 2 bases and J by 10 bases, with 3 bases of the junction left unmatched. CDR3 size: 14 residues. CDR1 and CDR2 from the germline V gene are MNHEY and SMNVEV (reference sequence).

This clone was recorded a few times. V gene TRBV7-9 combines with J gene TRBJ2-7; possible D gene TRBD2, 6 bases. The V gene lost 6 bases and the J gene lost 0 bases, with 9 bases spanning the gap. This CDR3 comprises 13 residues. Germline assignment: CDR1 SEHNR and CDR2 FQNEAQ (reference sequence). The CDR3 protein is CASRDSGSYEQYF. The CDR3 DNA reads as TGTGCCAGCAGAGATAGCGGCTCCTACGAGCAGTACTTC.

This rearrangement joins TRBV28 to TRBJ2-3; no clear D gene. This CDR3 has 15 amino acids. CDR1 is MDHEN and CDR2 is SYDVKM in the germline V gene. V was pared by 3 bases and J by 2 bases, with 12 bases between. CDR3 in amino acids: CASSLVTFTTDTQYF. The CDR3 nucleotides read TGTGCCAGCAGTTTGGTGACATTTACCACAGATACGCAGTATTTT.

This chain connects TRBV10-3 to TRBJ2-7; D gene uncertain. Trimming stripped 0 bases from V and 2 bases from J, with 8 bases between. The CDR3 contains 14 residues. Germline V gene sequence: CDR1 ENHRY, CDR2 SYGVKD. The CDR3 spells CAISESAGTYEQYF. The CDR3, as DNA: TGTGCCATCAGTGAGTCTGCCGGTACCTACGAGCAGTACTTC.

V usage is TRBV2 and J usage is TRBJ1-6, with D maybe TRBD1 (5 bases). The CDR3 is 15 amino acids. The V gene's germline CDR1 is SNHLY and CDR2 FYNNEI. Trimming pared 0 bases from V and 11 bases from J, leaving 14 bases between. Written as DNA, the CDR3 is TGTGCCAGCAGTGAAGCGGGGCAGACATTGGCACCCCTCCACTTT. This gives the protein CASSEAGQTLAPLHF. The whole variable domain, filled in from reference TRBV2 and TRBJ1-6, reads EPEVTQTPSHQVTQMGQEVILRCVPISNHLYFYWYRQILGQKVEFLVSFYNNEISEKSEIFDDQFSVERPDGSNFTLKIRSTKLEDSAMYFCASSEAGQTLAPLHFGNGTRLTVT.

This chain's CDR3 is CASSADRGDEQYF. CDR3 in DNA: TGTGCCAGCAGCGCGGACAGGGGCGACGAGCAGTACTTC. V usage is TRBV9 and J usage is TRBJ2-7; 9 nucleotides agree with TRBD1. CDR3 length: 13 amino acids. Trimming removed 3 bases from V and 5 bases from J; junction bases left unmatched: 3. In germline, CDR1 is SGDLS, CDR2 YYNGEE.

This clone was seen only a few times. V usage is TRBV19 and J usage is TRBJ2-7; D unresolved. The CDR3 sequence is 14 residues long. CDR1 and CDR2 from the germline V gene are LNHDA and SQIVND (reference sequence). V gave up 3 bases and J gave up 5 bases, with 14 bases separating them. Here the CDR3 reads CASSILPTIHEQYF. The DNA of the CDR3 is TGTGCCAGTAGTATCCTTCCTACCATCCACGAGCAGTACTTC.

This chain joins TRBV5-4 and TRBJ2-5; 7 bases line up with TRBD1. Germline CDR1 SGHNT, CDR2 YYREEE (reference sequence). V shed 3 bases and J 3 bases; nucleotides not matched to a gene: 5. The CDR3 is made up of 14 amino acids. The CDR3 loop is CASSSGDRKETQYF. The CDR3 coding sequence is TGTGCCAGCAGCTCAGGGGACAGAAAAGAGACCCAGTACTTC.

This chain connects TRBV29-1 to TRBJ1-3; D unresolved. Germline V CDR1 and CDR2: SQVTM, ANQGSEA. The CDR3 consists of 12 residues. The V and J ends lost 3 bases and 0 bases respectively, with 3 bases between them. CDR3 in DNA: TGCAGCGTTGACAGCTCTGGAAACACCATATATTTT. It translates to CSVDSSGNTIYF.

The chain has TRBV6-5 and TRBJ2-1; 11 bases are a match to TRBD1. The V gene end was trimmed by 5 bases and the J gene end by 9 bases; junction bases not matched to a gene: 6. CDR1 is MNHEY and CDR2 is SVGAGI in the germline V gene. The CDR3 is made up of 14 amino acids. CDR3 sequence (DNA): TGTGCCAGCAGTCGATCGGGACAGGGGGGTGAGCAGTTCTTC. It translates to CASSRSGQGGEQFF.

Worth noting for this clone: Other DNA sequences in the same sample also yield this CDR3. The chain employs TRBV5-1 and TRBJ2-3; 7 nucleotides line up with TRBD2. Germline V gives CDR1 SGHRS, CDR2 YFSETQ. V was clipped by 4 bases and J by 3 bases; unmatched bases: 5. This CDR3 is 14 amino acids long. The CDR3 loop is CASSLGGRTDTQYF. In nucleotides, the CDR3 is TGCGCCAGCAGCCTCGGGGGGAGGACAGATACGCAGTATTTT.

CDR3 bases: TGTGCCAGTAGTATCAGTCAGGGCCCTAATCAGCCCCAGCATTTT. Protein product: CASSISQGPNQPQHF. The chain links TRBV19 to TRBJ1-5; D is possibly TRBD1 (5 bases). CDR3 size: 15 residues. Germline assignment: CDR1 LNHDA and CDR2 SQIVND (reference sequence). With 3 bases removed from V and 4 bases from J, the gap between germline ends came to 13 bases.

The chain carries TRBV4-1 and TRBJ2-5; 8 bases agree with TRBD2. The germline V gene encodes CDR1 MGHRA and CDR2 YSYEKL. The CDR3 totals 15 residues. After removal of 4 bases from V and 5 bases from J, the junction contained 9 bases not matched to a gene. The CDR3 bases are TGCGCCAGCAGCCCCCCGAGCGGGGGTGGGGAGACCCAGTACTTC. As protein: CASSPPSGGGETQYF.

This clone was seen a handful of times. The chain combines TRBV10-1 with TRBJ1-6; weak D call: TRBD1 (6 bases). CDR1 and CDR2 (germline): WNHNN, SYGVQD (reference sequence). This CDR3 is 13 amino acids long. Between the trimmed V and J ends, which lost 9 bases and 5 bases, there was a span of 11 bases. The DNA for the CDR3 is TGCGCCAGGGTTGGGGACAATAATTCACCCCTCCACTTT. Translating it yields CARVGDNNSPLHF.

J is TRBJ2-7 and V is TRBV7-9, with 10 bases that match TRBD1. The germline gives CDR1 SEHNR, CDR2 FQNEAQ (reference sequence). This CDR3 contains 15 residues. The trim removed 4 bases at V and 4 bases at J, leaving 7 bases unmatched. The CDR3 reads CASSWGWDRGYEQYF. The CDR3 DNA reads TGTGCCAGCAGCTGGGGCTGGGACAGGGGTTACGAGCAGTACTTC.

There are a few counts of this clone. The chain carries TRBV19 and TRBJ2-6; weak D call: TRBD2 (6 bases). The CDR3 runs to 16 residues. The V end lost 3 bases, the J end lost 4 bases, and 13 bases lay between the germline ends. Looked up from germline, CDR1 is LNHDA and CDR2 is SQIVND (reference sequence). The CDR3 DNA sequence: TGTGCCAGTAGTATGACTGGAGGGGCAGGGGCCAACGTCCTGACTTTC. Amino acids: CASSMTGGAGANVLTF.

This clone was observed a few times. The chain employs TRBV27 and TRBJ2-3, with 12 bases lining up with TRBD2. Germline V gene sequence: CDR1 MNHEY, CDR2 SMNVEV (reference sequence). The CDR3 has 14 amino acids. With V trimmed by 7 bases and J by 1 base, 0 bases remained unmatched. The CDR3 DNA is TGTGCCAGCACTAGCGGGGGGGGCACAGATACGCAGTATTTT. Amino acid sequence: CASTSGGGTDTQYF.

This clone was seen a handful of times. The chain links TRBV5-6 to TRBJ1-2; a possible D gene is TRBD1 (6 bases). CDR1 is SGHDT and CDR2 is YYEEEE in the germline V gene. V lost 2 bases and J 3 bases, leaving 14 bases between the germline ends. The CDR3 sequence is 15 residues long. The CDR3 bases are TGTGCCAGCAGCTTAGGAAATTACAGGGACTATGGCTACACCTTC. Translating it yields CASSLGNYRDYGYTF.

The chain combines TRBV28 with TRBJ1-5; D is perhaps TRBD1 (6 bases). Germline CDR1 MDHEN, CDR2 SYDVKM. This CDR3 is built from 15 residues. V lost 4 bases and J 8 bases, leaving 18 bases between the germline ends. Here the CDR3 DNA reads TGTGCCAGCAGTTCGGGGGGGGGACATTTTGAGCCCCAGCATTTT. Translating it yields CASSSGGGHFEPQHF.

This sequence joins TRBV18 and TRBJ2-2; 9 nucleotides align to TRBD1. V lost 5 bases to trimming and J lost 4 bases; unmatched junction nucleotides: 11. The CDR3 sequence is 17 residues long. The germline CDR1 and CDR2 sequences are KGHSH and LQKENI. CDR3 in DNA: TGTGCCAGCTCATCGCAGACCCGGGACAGGGCCACCGGGGAGCTGTTTTTT. Its translation: CASSSQTRDRATGELFF.

The chain combines TRBV7-9 with TRBJ1-2, with a tentative D call TRBD1 (5 bases). CDR1 and CDR2 (germline): SEHNR, FQNEAQ (reference sequence). The CDR3 covers 13 residues. The V end was cut by 3 bases, the J end by 6 bases, with 11 bases between. The CDR3 bases are TGTGCCAGCAGCTTCTCGACAGACCATGGCTACACCTTC. Translated: CASSFSTDHGYTF. The entire variable domain, with the rest obtained from reference TRBV7-9 and TRBJ1-2, is as follows: DTGVSQNPRHKITKRGQNVTFRCDPISEHNRLYWYRQTLGQGPEFLTYFQNEAQLEKSRLLSDRFSAERPKGSFSTLEIQRTEQGDSAMYLCASSFSTDHGYTFGSGTRLTVV.

The chain has TRBV7-9 and TRBJ2-7, with D tentatively TRBD1 (6 bases). In germline, CDR1 is SEHNR, CDR2 FQNEAQ (reference sequence). This CDR3 has 18 amino acids. Trimming removed 0 bases at V and 1 base at J, with 19 bases between. This CDR3 is CASSLARIGQTGSYEQYF. For the CDR3, the DNA is TGTGCCAGCAGCTTAGCCAGAATTGGACAGACGGGGTCCTACGAGCAGTACTTC.

The rearrangement joins TRBV29-1 to TRBJ1-2; D not certain. The CDR3 consists of 12 residues. Trimming shortened V by 4 bases and J by 2 bases, and 8 bases separated the two germline ends. Germline V gives CDR1 SQVTM, CDR2 ANQGSEA. This chain's CDR3 is CSVARLNYGYTF. The CDR3 DNA reads as TGCAGCGTTGCTCGTCTGAACTATGGCTACACCTTC. Full variable domain (rest looked up from reference TRBV29-1 and TRBJ1-2): SAVISQKPSRDICQRGTSLTIQCQVDSQVTMMFWYRQQPGQSLTLIATANQGSEATYESGFVIDKFPISRPNLTFSTLTVSNMSPEDSSIYLCSVARLNYGYTFGSGTRLTVV.